This T cell receptor (beta chain) came from a study of siplizumab effects on memory and regulatory T cells (dated by TCRdb to the late 2010s). In terms of the full investigation: The study examined how the anti-CD2 antibody siplizumab affects alloreactive T-cell subsets in allogeneic mixed lymphocyte reactions built from human PBMCs.

The paper as a whole reports these results and caveats: The cumulative frequency of alloreactive sequences that could be traced back to unstimulated CD4+ memory T cells was significantly reduced by siplizumab. Because sequences at frequencies below about 10^-5 were poorly captured, only a minor fraction of alloreactive clones could be mapped back to unstimulated subsets. Unstimulated naive T cells appeared to be more diverse than memory T cells, and naive cells seemed to make a substantial contribution to the alloresponse. Roughly 75-96% of proliferating CD4+ or CD8+ clones could not be assigned a naive or memory phenotype. Among mappable alloreactive CD4+ clones, the Treg-derived fraction averaged nearly 70% with siplizumab versus roughly 29% in control reactions. No functional confirmation was obtained for the suppressive function of proliferating Tregs from siplizumab cultures.

The CDR3 numbers 11 residues from cysteine through phenylalanine. Only the CDR3 portion is preserved as DNA: 33 bases, with reading frame beginning at the first base. The germline V end is reduced by 3 bases and the J end by 11 bases; junction bases left unmatched: 6. CDR1 and CDR2, per the germline V gene, are SQVTM and ANQGSEA. The library was made by the immunoSEQ multiplex PCR assay. The deep sequencing platform assayed about 10^5 TCR templates per sample. Genomic DNA extracted from sorted T cells was used for TCRbeta CDR3 sequencing. The authors' analysis ran thus. The R programming language was used for clonal analysis of TCRbeta CDR3 data. Comparing unstimulated samples against CFSE-low samples taken after the reaction was how alloreactive CD4+ and CD8+ clones were defined. Alloreactive CD4+ clones were assigned to regulatory or non-regulatory origin by matching sequences to sorted unstimulated Treg and non-Treg repertoires. TCRdb carries this immuneACCESS record with in-frame sequences only. Its versions omit some clonotypes, under half of them owing to an unresolved V gene in the studies checked, with the rest unexplained. V and J calls and clone size follow that table, whereas D and trimming were derived from the DNA. Present in this sample are fewer than 120,000 clones, roughly 92% of which were seen just once. The ten largest clones represent 1.3% of the sample.

Concerning this clone: What this receptor recognizes is not known. One base away there is no much larger clone; base qualities are not given.

Sorted unstimulated T cells and proliferating T cells recovered from mixed lymphocyte reactions were subjected to TCRbeta CDR3 sequencing. Fresh whole blood from 9 to 11 HLA-typed healthy donors was used to isolate PBMCs. The source is a human donor in good health. The specimen sequenced was CD4+ T cells sorted from blood. This sequence uses TRBV29-1 and TRBJ1-1; TRBD1 aligns with 7 central bases. The DNA sequence reads TGCAGCGTTGAGAACCCAGGGGGGGCTTTCTTT. It encodes CSVENPGGAFF. Joined to the reference TRBV29-1 and TRBJ1-1 proteins, this CDR3 gives the full variable domain: SAVISQKPSRDICQRGTSLTIQCQVDSQVTMMFWYRQQPGQSLTLIATANQGSEATYESGFVIDKFPISRPNLTFSTLTVSNMSPEDSSIYLCSVENPGGAFFGQGTRLTVV.